The sequence of this T cell receptor beta chain was determined in a study of vaccination effects on CD4 cells after COVID-19 (dated by TCRdb to between 2020 and 2023). Concerning the study at large: Two doses of either the BNT162b2 or the mRNA-1273 mRNA SARS-CoV-2 vaccine were administered to participants. The study compared SARS-CoV-2 spike-specific CD4+ TCR repertoires before and after mRNA vaccination in COVID-19 convalescent patients and infection-naive vaccine recipients. Altogether, some 10 COVID-19 convalescent patients and 4 SARS-CoV-2-naive healthy vaccine recipients made up the full study. In the study, cultures from other donors were sequenced using the Oncomine TCR Beta short-read assay on an Illumina iSeq 100. Overall study outcomes, separate from this receptor: Limitations of the study were the small number of convalescent patients and the absence of early post-infection timepoints. Among healthy vaccine recipients, nearly all vaccine-induced clones were SARS-CoV-2 mono-reactive, and just 1 of 255 was cross-reactive with common cold coronaviruses. Clones induced by infection and clones induced by vaccination both contracted markedly at late timepoints after vaccination, which fits with T cell responses waning over time.

The CDR3 runs 16 residues from the cysteine to the phenylalanine. Left in the record is the CDR3 DNA by itself, 48 bases read in frame from the first base. CDR1 is given as KGHDR and CDR2 as SFDVKD, both from the germline V gene. V loses 4 bases, J loses 2 bases, and the germline ends lie 15 bases apart. Library generation was performed with the immunoSEQ multiplex PCR assay. DNA from the CD4+ T cells that had been cultured and isolated underwent TCR beta CDR3 sequencing. As for the original processing: Non-productive TCR sequences were removed, reads were trimmed to the CDR3 region, and CDR3s of at least 7 amino acids were retained. Antigen-specific clonotypes were identified using the MANAFEST web app by comparison of expansion in peptide wells against reference cultures. To count as positive, a clone had to show expansion at FDR<0.05 compared with the reference and with all other wells, an odds ratio above 5, and a frequency above 0.1% in two replicate wells. A clonotype was defined as cross-reactive if the clonotype was significantly expanded both in SARS-CoV-2 spike wells and in at least one common cold coronavirus spike condition. Using the stringdist R package, CDR3 similarity was measured by Levenshtein distance, and unrooted trees were constructed with ape in R 3.6.1. Held by TCRdb, this immuneACCESS table contains in-frame sequences only and omits some clones. Under half of the omission traces to an unresolved V gene where checked; the cause of the rest is unknown. From that table come the V and J calls and clone size; the DNA was used to work out D and trimming. The sample table lists roughly 50,000 clones, 79% of them with a count of one. Less than 7.5% of the sample is in the top ten clones.

In the ViraFEST assay, PBMC were stimulated with viral peptide pools, and antigen-specific CD4+ T cell clonotypes were then identified by expansion using TCR sequencing. After about 9 days of culture, CD4+ T cells were isolated with the EasySep CD4+ T cell isolation kit. Healthy vaccine recipients had no prior SARS-CoV-2 infection, confirmed by negative nucleocapsid antibodies before and after vaccination. Some 2.2 million PBMC per well were cultured in IMDM with about 5.1% human AB serum, 10 IU/ml IL-2 and gentamicin, plus 10 ug/ml peptides. Half of the culture medium was replaced with fresh IL-2-containing medium on days 3 and 7. Unless otherwise noted, each peptide stimulation condition was cultured in triplicate wells. PBMC were separated from whole blood using Ficoll-Paque Plus gradient centrifugation and were then either cryopreserved at -140C or used fresh. The overlapping peptide pools covered the spike proteins of SARS-CoV-2 and of the common cold coronaviruses HCoV-NL63, HCoV-OC43 and HCoV-229E. The QIAamp micro DNA kit was used to extract genomic DNA from the cultured CD4+ T cells.

In regard to this clone: Which antigen it targets is not known. No per-base quality is available; no much larger clone lies one base away.

This clonotype was obtained from a human donor who received a COVID-19 vaccine. Sample: CD4+ T cells from PBMCs cultured with HCoV-OC43 spike peptides, taken before COVID-19 vaccination. The intended sense of this specimen's cell subset or site label: HCoV-OC43 spike overlapping peptide pool stimulation. The sequence is built from TRBV24-1 and TRBJ2-3, and the D gene may be TRBD1, 6 bases matching. DNA sequence: TGTGCCACCAGTGAACCAGGGGAGAAACTCACAGATACGCAGTATTTT. The translation is CATSEPGEKLTDTQYF.